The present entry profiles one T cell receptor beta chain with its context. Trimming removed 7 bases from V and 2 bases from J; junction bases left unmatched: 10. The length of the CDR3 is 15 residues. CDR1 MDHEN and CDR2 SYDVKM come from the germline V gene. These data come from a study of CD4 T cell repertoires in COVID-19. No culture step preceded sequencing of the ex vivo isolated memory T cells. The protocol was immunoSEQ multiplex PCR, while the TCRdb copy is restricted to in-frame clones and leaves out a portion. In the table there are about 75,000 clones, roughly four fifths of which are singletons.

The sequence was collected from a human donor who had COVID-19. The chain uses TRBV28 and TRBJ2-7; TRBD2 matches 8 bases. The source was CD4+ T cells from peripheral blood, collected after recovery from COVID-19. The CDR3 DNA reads TGTGCCAGCACTCTTAAAACTAGCGGTACCTACGAGCAGTACTTC. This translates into CASTLKTSGTYEQYF.